The clone carrying this T cell receptor beta chain was recorded many times. Its antigen remains unknown. The data originate from a study of identical twins. Points from the study as a whole: Findings came from cross-sectional statistics, without long-term follow-up of donors. Out-of-frame alpha sequences shared between twins exhibited an excess of low generation probability.

It was template switching that added a universal primer site, and there were unique molecular identifiers on the cDNA. TCRdb re-analysed the 5' RACE reads in MiXCR, keeping a single row per CDR3 protein. In the table there are approximately 700,000 distinct CDR3 sequences, around 6% of which are singletons. Germline CDR1 SGDLS, CDR2 YYNGEE. J lost 1 base, V lost 2 bases, and 6 bases had no gene match. The CDR3 has 16 amino acids. Every sampled donor was Caucasian and healthy. This clonotype was sampled from a man between 18 and 29 years old in good health. Sequenced sample: naive T cells sorted from blood. V usage is TRBV9 and J usage is TRBJ2-5; 9 bases are a match to TRBD2. The CDR3 spells CASSVRLAARQETQYF. CDR3 DNA sequence: TGTGCCAGCAGCGTTCGACTAGCGGCACGCCAAGAGACCCAGTACTTC.